The sequence of this TCR beta chain was determined in a study of T cell responses to AZD1222 COVID-19 vaccine. General observations from the study: Rises in breadth and depth of Spike-specific TCRs came after two AZD1222 doses. The reported proportion of spike-specific TCRs targeting unmutated variant regions was nearly half. Most donors were white British, females outnumbered males, and clonal diversity was possibly underestimated.

Germline CDR1 is DFQATT and CDR2 is SNEGSKA (reference sequence). Deletions cut 5 bases from V and 8 bases from J, with 10 bases between. The CDR3 runs to 11 residues. A remark on this clone: Its specificity is not known.

Some clones are missing from TCRdb's copy, which holds only in-frame ones; the method was immunoSEQ multiplex PCR. This table holds around 110,000 clones, 85% to 95% found once. Sequenced material: peripheral blood, taken on day 0 of AZD1222 vaccination. The V and J genes are TRBV20-1 and TRBJ1-5; D is uncertain. The receptor was derived from an adult in good health. The CDR3 protein is CSAGQEKPQHF. The CDR3 nucleotides are TGCAGTGCTGGTCAGGAGAAGCCCCAGCATTTT.